Listed below are T cell receptor beta chains from one sample, sequenced in a study of cytomegalovirus exposure and HLA in healthy donors. Clones were read by immunoSEQ multiplex PCR, and TCRdb kept only the in-frame ones, dropping some. The sample includes some 70,000 clones, just under 70% of them seen just once. The sample consisted of PBMCs. The receptors come from a woman in her 30s in good health and CMV-seronegative. CDR3s include the opening cysteine and the closing phenylalanine or tryptophan. Fields, in order: D gene, V gene, clone size, J gene, CDR3 DNA, CDR3 protein. D genes are given only for firm matches. Clone size is stated in some rows and not others, as once, few, many or a class when expanded.

NA	TRBV18	NA	TRBJ1-2	TGTGCCAGCTCACCACTCGGGAGGGGAGGCGGCTACACCTTC	CASSPLGRGGGYTF
NA	TRBV27	NA	TRBJ2-1	TGTGCCAGCAGTACAACCGGGACATCATACAATGAGCAGTTCTTC	CASSTTGTSYNEQFF
TRBD1	TRBV18	NA	TRBJ1-4	TGTGCCAGCTCCCCGGGACAGGGGGACGAAAAACTGTTTTTT	CASSPGQGDEKLFF
TRBD1	TRBV7-9	NA	TRBJ1-2	TGTGCCCCAGGACAGGATGGCGGGGGCTACACCTTC	CAPGQDGGGYTF
NA	TRBV11-2	NA	TRBJ1-3	TGTGCCAGCAGCGTCACGGGGGACTCTGGAAACACCATATATTTT	CASSVTGDSGNTIYF
NA	TRBV2	few	TRBJ2-3	TGTGCCAGCATTGGACTATCCACAGATACGCAGTATTTT	CASIGLSTDTQYF
NA	TRBV2	NA	TRBJ1-2	TGTGCCAGCAGGGACAGCTATGGCTACACCTTC	CASRDSYGYTF
NA	TRBV4-1	few	TRBJ1-4	TGCGCCAGCAGCCTGCCCCCGGCGGGAGGTGAAAAACTGTTTTTT	CASSLPPAGGEKLFF
TRBD2	TRBV30	NA	TRBJ2-1	TGTGCCTGGAGTGTATTCATGGGCGGGGGGGACAATGAGCAGTTCTTC	CAWSVFMGGGDNEQFF
TRBD1	TRBV29-1	NA	TRBJ1-2	TGCAGCGTTGTTATCCAGGGGGCGCGAACCGGCTACACCTTC	CSVVIQGARTGYTF
NA	TRBV27	NA	TRBJ2-5	TGTGCCAGCAGGAACAGGGTAGAAGAGACCCAGTACTTC	CASRNRVEETQYF
NA	TRBV5-6	NA	TRBJ1-6	TGTGCCAGCAGCTTGACGGTAGGGCAGGGTGATTCACCCCTCCACTTT	CASSLTVGQGDSPLHF
NA	TRBV30	NA	TRBJ1-6	TGTGCCTGGAGTAGGGGCAATTCACCCCTCCACTTT	CAWSRGNSPLHF
NA	TRBV5-1	NA	TRBJ1-1	TGCGCCAGCAGCTTTTTAACTCAGGGCAGTAGCACTGAAGCTTTCTTT	CASSFLTQGSSTEAFF
TRBD1	TRBV19	few	TRBJ1-3	TGTGCCAGTAATCATGGACAGGACTCTGGAAACACCATATATTTT	CASNHGQDSGNTIYF
TRBD1	TRBV4-3	few	TRBJ1-2	TGCGCCAGCAGCCTCCAGACAGGGGGCAACTATGGCTACACCTTC	CASSLQTGGNYGYTF
NA	TRBV30	few	TRBJ1-1	TGTGCCTGGAGTGTCAGGGTTAGGGCTTTCTTT	CAWSVRVRAFF
TRBD2	TRBV4-3	NA	TRBJ2-3	TGCGCCAGCAGCCAAGAAGTCCAGCGGGGCTCAGATACGCAGTATTTT	CASSQEVQRGSDTQYF